The 31 T cell receptor beta chains given below trace back to one sample, sequenced in a study of cytomegalovirus exposure and HLA in healthy donors. PCR was performed using 60 Vbeta and 13 Jbeta primers. TCRdb keeps only in-frame clones here, not all; method: immunoSEQ multiplex PCR. The sample gives 98,000 or so clones, around 77% of which show up once; less than 10% is in the top ten. The sample comprised PBMCs. All receptors derive from a female donor in good health and CMV-seronegative.

V gene TRBV13 combines with J gene TRBJ1-4; D may be TRBD1 (6 bases). CDR3 length: 13 residues. Germline lookup yields CDR1 PRHDT and CDR2 FYEKMQ (reference sequence). V lost 8 bases and J 3 bases, leaving 10 bases between the germline ends. This CDR3 reads CASSGAANEKLFF. The CDR3 DNA is TGTGCCAGCTCAGGGGCGGCTAATGAAAAACTGTTTTTT.

The J gene is TRBJ2-3, the V gene TRBV15, with a tentative D call TRBD1 (5 bases). The V end lost 1 base, the J end lost 1 base, and 12 bases lay between the germline ends. CDR3 length: 16 residues. Looked up from germline, CDR1 is LNHNV and CDR2 is YYDKDF (reference sequence). The CDR3, as DNA: TGTGCCACCAGCAGAGCGCAGGGATTTGGCACAGATACGCAGTATTTT. It specifies CATSRAQGFGTDTQYF.

V and J are TRBV5-4 and TRBJ2-7, with TRBD2 as a possible D gene (6 bases). Trimming took 4 bases from V and 3 from J, leaving 8 bases between them. This CDR3 contains 12 residues. Germline loops: CDR1 SGHNT, CDR2 YYREEE (reference sequence). The CDR3 DNA follows: TGTGCCAGCAGCCTGGACTACTACGAGCAGTACTTC. It yields the protein CASSLDYYEQYF. The full variable domain, completed using reference TRBV5-4 and TRBJ2-7, is ETGVTQSPTHLIKTRGQQVTLRCSSQSGHNTVSWYQQALGQGPQFIFQYYREEENGRGNFPPRFSGLQFPNYSSELNVNALELDDSALYLCASSLDYYEQYFGPGTRLTVT.

This clone occurred once. The rearrangement links TRBV9 to TRBJ2-5; TRBD1 aligns across 10 bases. V trimming: 4 bases; J trimming: 9 bases; junction bases outside the gene matches: 6. Germline CDR1 and CDR2: SGDLS and YYNGEE. This CDR3 region has 13 residues. CDR3 in amino acids: CASSLSGTGAQYF. CDR3 nucleotide sequence: TGTGCCAGCAGCTTGTCCGGGACAGGGGCCCAGTACTTC.

The chain joins TRBV19 to TRBJ2-1, with TRBD2 identical over 8 bases. The CDR3 totals 15 residues. Losses at the gene ends were 5 bases for V and 2 bases for J; bases not matched to a gene: 5. Germline loops: CDR1 LNHDA, CDR2 SQIVND (reference sequence). The CDR3 nucleotides are TGTGCCAGTAGTGTGGCTAGCGGGCCCTACAATGAGCAGTTCTTC. This translates into CASSVASGPYNEQFF.

The V and J genes are TRBV10-3 and TRBJ1-2; 8 bases agree with TRBD1. The CDR3 runs 16 residues. The trim removed 6 bases at V and 2 bases at J, leaving 11 bases unmatched. Germline V gives CDR1 ENHRY, CDR2 SYGVKD. The CDR3 spells CAISLNWAGGNYGYTF. As DNA, the CDR3 is TGTGCCATCAGCCTCAATTGGGCAGGGGGCAACTATGGCTACACCTTC.

A few counts support this clone. This sequence joins TRBV27 and TRBJ2-7, with a weak D call TRBD1 (6 bases). Deletions cut 5 bases from V and 2 bases from J, with 13 bases between. The CDR3 extends over 14 amino acids. From germline, CDR1 is MNHEY and CDR2 SMNVEV (reference sequence). This CDR3 is CASSTEGQAYEQYF. CDR3 DNA sequence: TGTGCCAGCAGTACCGAGGGACAAGCCTACGAGCAGTACTTC.

This rearrangement joins TRBV5-1 to TRBJ1-3; a possible D gene is TRBD1 (5 bases). This CDR3 spans 14 amino acids. CDR1 is SGHRS, CDR2 YFSETQ, per germline. The V end lost 3 bases, the J end lost 1 base, and 8 bases lay between the germline ends. The CDR3 here is CASSSGTSGNTIYF. The CDR3 DNA follows: TGCGCCAGCAGCTCCGGGACTTCTGGAAACACCATATATTTT.

This clone was observed once. One end of the junction varies from germline; a read error may be responsible. The chain has TRBV7-7 and TRBJ2-3, with D perhaps matching TRBD1 (6 bases). Germline values: CDR1 SSHAT, CDR2 FNYEAQ (reference sequence). This CDR3 spans 15 amino acids. The CDR3 bases are TGTGCTAGCAGCTTAGGGCCCAGGGGCGCAGATACGCAGTATTTT. It specifies CASSLGPRGADTQYF.

The V and J genes are TRBV6-6 and TRBJ1-4, with 11 bases matching TRBD1. Germline CDR1 and CDR2: MNHNY and SVGAGI (reference sequence). Unmatched junction bases numbered 5, after V lost 4 bases and J lost 4 bases. This CDR3 region has 16 residues. The chain's CDR3 is CASSSGTGGHNEKLFF. The DNA of the CDR3 is TGTGCCAGCAGTTCCGGGACAGGGGGGCATAATGAAAAACTGTTTTTT.

The rearrangement joins TRBV5-1 to TRBJ1-1, with TRBD1 identical over 9 bases. This CDR3 comprises 14 residues. The J segment lost 3 bases and the V segment lost 5 bases, leaving 5 bases of the junction unmatched. CDR1 SGHRS and CDR2 YFSETQ come from the germline V gene. CDR3 sequence reads: CASSIRQGDTEAFF. The CDR3 bases are TGCGCCAGCAGTATAAGACAGGGGGACACTGAAGCTTTCTTT.

The V call is TRBV5-6, the J call TRBJ2-7; the D gene is possibly TRBD1 (5 bases). Trimming pared 1 base from V and 5 bases from J, leaving 10 bases between. Germline CDR1 and CDR2: SGHDT and YYEEEE. This CDR3 contains 13 residues. The CDR3 coding sequence is TGTGCCAGCAGCTTGCAAGGGGTCAACGAGCAGTACTTC. Amino acid sequence: CASSLQGVNEQYF. The full variable domain, with the rest looked up from reference TRBV5-6 and TRBJ2-7, is DAGVTQSPTHLIKTRGQQVTLRCSPKSGHDTVSWYQQALGQGPQFIFQYYEEEERQRGNFPDRFSGHQFPNYSSELNVNALLLGDSALYLCASSLQGVNEQYFGPGTRLTVT.

The rearrangement uses TRBV28 and TRBJ1-3; 11 bases are shared with TRBD1. Per the germline V gene, CDR1 is MDHEN and CDR2 is SYDVKM. V lost 6 bases to trimming and J lost 1 base; unmatched junction nucleotides: 5. The CDR3 length is 16 residues. CDR3 nucleotide sequence: TGTGCCAGCAGAGGACAGGGGGCAGTTTCTGGAAACACCATATATTTT. It codes for CASRGQGAVSGNTIYF. The full variable domain, its missing parts supplied by reference TRBV28 and TRBJ1-3, is DVKVTQSSRYLVKRTGEKVFLECVQDMDHENMFWYRQDPGLGLRLIYFSYDVKMKEKGDIPEGYSVSREKKERFSLILESASTNQTSMYLCASRGQGAVSGNTIYFGEGSWLTVV.

The V and J genes are TRBV5-5 and TRBJ2-5; D unresolved. The CDR3 runs 11 residues. Trimming took 3 bases from V and 2 from J, leaving 2 bases between them. Germline loops: CDR1 SGHKS, CDR2 YYEKEE (reference sequence). The CDR3 coding sequence is TGTGCCAGCAGCTCACAAGAGACCCAGTACTTC. Residues: CASSSQETQYF.

V gene TRBV5-1 combines with J gene TRBJ1-1; D is possibly TRBD1 (6 bases). The CDR3 is 13 amino acids. Trimming shortened V by 0 bases and J by 7 bases, and 10 bases separated the two germline ends. The germline V gene has CDR1 SGHRS and CDR2 YFSETQ. CDR3 DNA sequence: TGCGCCAGCAGCTTGGGGACAGAAAATGAAGCTTTCTTT. The encoded protein is CASSLGTENEAFF.

The V and J genes are TRBV6-1 and TRBJ1-4; no definite D call. Germline CDR1 MNHNS, CDR2 SASEGT. This CDR3 contains 12 residues. Between the trimmed V and J ends, which lost 8 bases and 4 bases, there was a span of 8 bases. For the CDR3, the DNA is TGTGCCAGCGGGAGGAGTAATGAAAAACTGTTTTTT. Protein product: CASGRSNEKLFF.

The rearrangement joins TRBV7-2 to TRBJ2-7; 9 bases agree with TRBD2. Germline lookup yields CDR1 SGHTA and CDR2 FQGNSA. Trimming at V came to 6 bases and at J to 6 bases, leaving 12 bases not matched to a gene. The CDR3 sequence is 15 residues long. CDR3 nucleotide sequence: TGTGCCAGCAGGCCGACTAGCGGAACCACCGTCGAGCAGTACTTC. It yields the protein CASRPTSGTTVEQYF.

This clone came up once. V is TRBV11-2 and J is TRBJ1-4; a possible D gene is TRBD1 (5 bases). V was trimmed by 0 bases and J by 5 bases, leaving 10 bases between them. The length of the CDR3 is 15 residues. The V gene's germline CDR1 is SGHAT and CDR2 FQNNGV. The CDR3 spells CASSLETAQNEKLFF. CDR3 coding DNA: TGTGCCAGCAGCTTAGAGACAGCCCAAAATGAAAAACTGTTTTTT.

This clone was recorded a few times. The chain has TRBV19 and TRBJ2-7; no clear D gene. This CDR3 region has 14 residues. With 7 bases removed from V and 0 bases from J, the gap between germline ends came to 13 bases. Germline loops: CDR1 LNHDA, CDR2 SQIVND (reference sequence). CDR3 amino acids: CASKPIANSYEQYF. The CDR3 bases are TGTGCCAGTAAGCCCATCGCTAACTCCTACGAGCAGTACTTC. The full variable domain, rest sourced from reference TRBV19 and TRBJ2-7, is DGGITQSPKYLFRKEGQNVTLSCEQNLNHDAMYWYRQDPGQGLRLIYYSQIVNDFQKGDIAEGYSVSREKKESFPLTVTSAQKNPTAFYLCASKPIANSYEQYFGPGTRLTVT.

The chain couples TRBV7-3 to TRBJ2-3; a possible D gene is TRBD2 (6 bases). V lost 2 bases to trimming and J lost 3 bases, with 15 bases between them. This CDR3 has 16 amino acids. Germline V gene sequence: CDR1 SGHTA, CDR2 FQGTGA. The CDR3 region has the DNA TGTGCCAGCAGCTTATTCGGGGGTCGGCGGACAGATACGCAGTATTTT. This translates into CASSLFGGRRTDTQYF.

This chain joins TRBV5-1 and TRBJ1-2; 7 bases agree with TRBD1. This CDR3 has 14 amino acids. The germline gives CDR1 SGHRS, CDR2 YFSETQ. The J segment lost 5 bases and the V segment lost 4 bases, leaving 8 bases of the junction unmatched. The CDR3 protein is CASSGDRGQYGYTF. The CDR3 nucleotides are TGCGCCAGCAGCGGGGATAGGGGACAGTATGGCTACACCTTC. The full variable domain, in which reference TRBV5-1 and TRBJ1-2 provide the parts outside the CDR3, is KAGVTQTPRYLIKTRGQQVTLSCSPISGHRSVSWYQQTPGQGLQFLFEYFSETQRNKGNFPGRFSGRQFSNSRSEMNVSTLELGDSALYLCASSGDRGQYGYTFGSGTRLTVV.

The chain recombines TRBV5-1 with TRBJ2-1, with D possibly being TRBD1 (6 bases). This CDR3 is 12 amino acids long. V lost 4 bases and J 6 bases, leaving 8 bases between the germline ends. Germline V lookup: CDR1 SGHRS, CDR2 YFSETQ. The CDR3 DNA sequence: TGCGCCAGCAGCGAACAGGGCAATGAGCAGTTCTTC. As protein: CASSEQGNEQFF.

V gene TRBV5-1 combines with J gene TRBJ2-7, with a possible D match to TRBD1 (5 bases). Trimming removed 4 bases from V and 0 bases from J, with 14 bases in between. The germline CDR1 and CDR2 sequences are SGHRS and YFSETQ. CDR3 length: 15 residues. The CDR3 coding sequence is TGCGCCAGCAGCCTTGTGTCAGACAGCTCCTACGAGCAGTACTTC. Its protein is CASSLVSDSSYEQYF.

Here the CDR3 DNA reads TGTGCCAGCAGCCAGGGGAGCTCCTACAATGAGCAGTTCTTC. Protein sequence: CASSQGSSYNEQFF. The gene calls are TRBV6-5 and TRBJ2-1; maybe TRBD1 (6 bases). In germline, CDR1 is MNHEY, CDR2 SVGAGI. V was cut by 6 bases and J by 0 bases, with 9 bases left in between. The CDR3 sequence is 14 residues long.

This chain uses TRBV6-9 with TRBJ2-2; 8 bases are shared with TRBD1. The trim removed 7 bases at V and 6 bases at J, leaving 10 bases unmatched. The CDR3 has 15 residues. Germline V gives CDR1 MNHGY, CDR2 SVAAGI. CDR3: CASTTGGKGSGELFF. The CDR3 bases are TGTGCCAGCACAACAGGGGGTAAGGGATCCGGGGAGCTGTTTTTT.

This chain joins TRBV5-6 and TRBJ1-1; D gene unclear. This CDR3 is 17 amino acids long. Germline-derived CDR1 and CDR2 are SGHDT and YYEEEE. V shed 1 base and J shed 1 base, with 17 bases lying between them. The CDR3 DNA sequence: TGTGCCAGCAGCTTGTTCCCAAGTAGACATCGGAACACTGAAGCTTTCTTT. Residues: CASSLFPSRHRNTEAFF.

The J gene is TRBJ1-4, the V gene TRBV6-6; perhaps TRBD1 as D (6 bases). CDR3 length: 13 amino acids. Germline V gene lookup returns CDR1 MNHNY and CDR2 SVGAGI (reference sequence). The germline V and J ends were trimmed by 10 bases and 7 bases, with 16 bases remaining between them. The CDR3 reads CAISRDMGEKLFF. In DNA, the CDR3 is TGTGCCATCTCCCGGGACATGGGTGAAAAACTGTTTTTT.

The gene calls are TRBV7-9 and TRBJ1-1, with 9 bases that match TRBD1. The CDR3 spans 15 residues. The ends lost 5 bases at V and 1 base at J; junction bases unmatched: 5. Germline V gene lookup returns CDR1 SEHNR and CDR2 FQNEAQ (reference sequence). In nucleotides, the CDR3 is TGTGCCAGCAGCCTCGGACAGGGGCAGAACACTGAAGCTTTCTTT. It codes for CASSLGQGQNTEAFF.

V gene TRBV6-4 combines with J gene TRBJ2-1, with 14 bases lining up with TRBD2. This CDR3 contains 15 residues. J lost 9 bases, V lost 0 bases, and 1 base had no gene match. Germline loops: CDR1 MRHNA, CDR2 SNTAGT. In DNA, the CDR3 is TGTGCCAGCAGTGACTCGACTAGCGGGGGGGTTGAGCAGTTCTTC. This sequence encodes CASSDSTSGGVEQFF.

The chain combines TRBV19 with TRBJ2-1, with TRBD2 identical over 7 bases. Germline V CDR1 and CDR2: LNHDA, SQIVND (reference sequence). The CDR3 totals 15 residues. With V trimmed by 3 bases and J by 3 bases, 5 bases remained unmatched. The CDR3 region has the DNA TGTGCCAGTAGTATTGGCGGGGGTAGCTACAATGAGCAGTTCTTC. Its protein product is CASSIGGGSYNEQFF.

In nucleotides, the CDR3 is TGTGCCAGCAGTTACCCTCCGTACCAAGAGACCCAGTACTTC. Its translation: CASSYPPYQETQYF. V gene TRBV6-6 combines with J gene TRBJ2-5; D is undetermined. V shed 2 bases and J shed 0 bases, with 7 bases lying between them. From germline, CDR1 is MNHNY and CDR2 SVGAGI (reference sequence). The CDR3 has 14 amino acids.